Shown below are 19 T cell receptor beta chains from a single sample sequenced in a study of CD8 T cells in Susac syndrome. Random hexamers were used to reverse transcribe the RNA input (roughly 0.5 to 1 ug). TCRdb analysed the immunoSEQ multiplex PCR reads with MiXCR anew, one entry per CDR3 protein. The repertoire consists of about 190,000 distinct CDR3 sequences, with roughly 94% occurring once and the leading ten covering around 0.16%. The sample taken for sequencing was CD8+ T cells from PBMCs. The origin of the receptors is a human donor with Susac syndrome.

This chain links TRBV21-1 with TRBJ2-7; the D call of TRBD2 is as the table states it, not checked on the DNA. TRBV21-1 is a pseudogene locus. The CDR3 covers 16 residues. Here the CDR3 reads CASSSGLAGGSYEQYF. DNA of the CDR3: TGTGCCAGCAGCTCTGGACTAGCGGGGGGCTCCTACGAGCAGTACTTC.

V usage is TRBV11-2 and J usage is TRBJ2-7, with 11 bases matching TRBD2. V lost 1 base, J lost 5 bases, and 4 bases stayed unmatched. Germline assignment: CDR1 SGHAT and CDR2 FQNNGV. The CDR3 loop spans 15 amino acids. Here the CDR3 reads CASSLALAGGNEQYF. The CDR3 DNA sequence: TGTGCCAGCAGCTTAGCTCTAGCGGGAGGTAACGAGCAGTACTTC.

This chain links TRBV9 with TRBJ1-2; no reliable D call. The CDR3 spans 13 residues. Germline V gene sequence: CDR1 SGDLS, CDR2 YYNGEE. V was pared by 4 bases and J by 4 bases, with 11 bases between. CDR3: CASSPGRTYGYTF. The CDR3 DNA sequence: TGTGCCAGCAGCCCTGGGAGAACCTATGGCTACACCTTC.

The chain links TRBV30 to TRBJ2-1; TRBD2 matches at 7 bases. V gave up 2 bases and J gave up 4 bases; unmatched junction bases: 5. CDR1 and CDR2 (germline): GTSNPN, SVGIG (reference sequence). CDR3 length: 14 amino acids. The CDR3 bases are TGTGCCTGGAGTACGGGGCGGGGGTACAATGAGCAGTTCTTC. It codes for CAWSTGRGYNEQFF.

The rearrangement links TRBV27 to TRBJ2-5; D gene uncertain. This CDR3 has 10 residues. The V end lost 9 bases, the J end lost 0 bases, and 2 bases lay between the germline ends. Germline CDR1 MNHEY, CDR2 SMNVEV (reference sequence). The CDR3 protein is CARDQETQYF. Written as DNA, the CDR3 is TGTGCCAGAGACCAAGAGACCCAGTACTTC.

The CDR3 nucleotides read TGTGCCTGGGAGACAGGGGGCAGCTACGAGCAGTACTTC. This translates into CAWETGGSYEQYF. V and J are TRBV30 and TRBJ2-7, with TRBD1 matching 10 bases. The CDR3 totals 13 residues. Germline V lookup: CDR1 GTSNPN, CDR2 SVGIG (reference sequence). V shed 5 bases, J shed 3 bases, and the junction held 4 bases outside the gene matches.

This clonotype was found a few times. This chain connects TRBV27 to TRBJ2-3; D gene uncertain. The germline V and J ends were trimmed by 5 bases and 0 bases, with 6 bases remaining between them. The CDR3 has 13 residues. Germline V gene lookup returns CDR1 MNHEY and CDR2 SMNVEV (reference sequence). In DNA form, the CDR3 reads TGTGCCAGCAGTCCAATTAGCACAGATACGCAGTATTTT. Protein: CASSPISTDTQYF.

The chain carries TRBV12-3 or TRBV12-4 and TRBJ2-7; D might be TRBD1 (6 bases). Trimming left V 2 bases short and J 6 bases short, with 14 bases between. This CDR3 region has 14 residues. The CDR3 nucleotides are TGTGCCAGCAGTTTACCAGGGGAAGCAAGCGAGCAGTACTTC. It specifies CASSLPGEASEQYF.

The rearrangement links TRBV30 to TRBJ1-2; TRBD1 matches at 8 bases. This CDR3 spans 14 amino acids. The germline CDR1 and CDR2 sequences are GTSNPN and SVGIG (reference sequence). Trimming took 0 bases from V and 13 from J; bases not matched to a gene: 13. The DNA of the CDR3 is TGTGCCTGGAGTGTAGACGCCGGGACAGGCCTCTCCACCTTC. Its protein is CAWSVDAGTGLSTF.

V and J are TRBV20-1 and TRBJ2-1; 8 nucleotides agree with TRBD2. This CDR3 is built from 15 residues. Germline trimming cut 0 bases from V and 2 bases from J; bases unmatched to any gene: 3. Germline V gene lookup returns CDR1 DFQATT and CDR2 SNEGSKA (reference sequence). CDR3 residues: CSARDFGGAYNEQFF. Here the CDR3 DNA reads TGCAGTGCTAGAGATTTCGGGGGGGCCTACAATGAGCAGTTCTTC.

V is TRBV5-1 and J is TRBJ1-1; TRBD1 is a possible D gene (6 bases). Trimming removed 1 base at V and 4 bases at J, with 17 bases between. Germline V CDR1 and CDR2: SGHRS, YFSETQ. This CDR3 region has 16 residues. The CDR3 DNA is TGCGCCAGCAGCTTGAGCCCAGGGGTAAGCGGCACTGAAGCTTTCTTT. Translating gives CASSLSPGVSGTEAFF.

The chain's CDR3 is CASSPGARVNTEAFF. The CDR3 DNA follows: TGTGCCAGCAGCCCCGGGGCCAGGGTGAACACTGAAGCTTTCTTT. The rearrangement joins TRBV7-9 to TRBJ1-1; possible D gene TRBD1, 5 bases. The germline gives CDR1 SEHNR, CDR2 FQNEAQ (reference sequence). The CDR3 is 15 residues long. V gave up 5 bases and J gave up 0 bases, with 13 bases separating them.

In DNA form, the CDR3 reads TGTGCCAGCAGCCCCCGGGCGGAGCCAACTAATGAAAAACTGTTTTTT. It specifies CASSPRAEPTNEKLFF. This chain uses TRBV13 with TRBJ1-4; no clear D. Germline CDR1 is PRHDT and CDR2 is FYEKMQ (reference sequence). The CDR3 sequence is 16 residues long. Trimming took off 5 bases at V and 0 bases at J, with 13 bases between the two ends. Full variable domain (missing parts from reference TRBV13 and TRBJ1-4): AAGVIQSPRHLIKEKRETATLKCYPIPRHDTVYWYQQGPGQDPQFLISFYEKMQSDKGSIPDRFSAQQFSDYHSELNMSSLELGDSALYFCASSPRAEPTNEKLFFGSGTQLSVL.

This sequence joins TRBV5-6 and TRBJ2-2; D remains unclear. CDR1 and CDR2 (germline): SGHDT, YYEEEE. V was cut by 7 bases and J by 0 bases, with 10 bases left in between. This CDR3 is 14 amino acids long. The CDR3 spells CASESVSNTGELFF. The CDR3, as DNA: TGTGCCAGCGAAAGCGTTTCGAACACCGGGGAGCTGTTTTTT.

V usage is TRBV13 and J usage is TRBJ2-1; 10 bases line up with TRBD2. The CDR3 is 16 residues long. Germline assignment: CDR1 PRHDT and CDR2 FYEKMQ (reference sequence). J was trimmed by 7 bases and V by 0 bases; bases with no gene match: 6. The DNA of the CDR3 is TGTGCCAGCAGCTTAGGCCTAGCGGGAGCGCGGAATGAGCAGTTCTTC. Its translation is CASSLGLAGARNEQFF.

The chain uses TRBV6-2 or TRBV6-3 and TRBJ2-1; TRBD2 aligns across 10 bases. The CDR3 spans 18 residues. With V trimmed by 4 bases and J by 0 bases, 9 bases remained unmatched. Germline V gene data show CDR1 as MNHEY and CDR2 as SVGEGT. CDR3 region: CASSLPIPSGSSYNEQFF. The CDR3 region has the DNA TGTGCCAGCAGTTTACCGATCCCTAGCGGGAGCTCCTACAATGAGCAGTTCTTC.

V is TRBV2 and J is TRBJ1-1; D is possibly TRBD1 (6 bases). The CDR3 loop spans 14 amino acids. Per the germline V gene, CDR1 is SNHLY and CDR2 is FYNNEI. Trimming took off 7 bases at V and 3 bases at J, with 15 bases between the two ends. CDR3 sequence reads: CASNRALEDTEAFF. CDR3 coding DNA: TGTGCCAGCAACAGGGCTTTGGAGGACACTGAAGCTTTCTTT.

The V and J genes are TRBV12-3 or TRBV12-4 and TRBJ2-2; D is undetermined. CDR3 length: 13 amino acids. The V and J ends lost 6 bases and 1 base respectively, with 6 bases between them. CDR3 sequence reads: CASRHRNTGELFF. CDR3 in DNA: TGTGCCAGCAGACACAGGAACACCGGGGAGCTGTTTTTT.

This rearrangement joins TRBV12-3 or TRBV12-4 to TRBJ2-7; 13 nucleotides match TRBD2. The CDR3 is 16 residues long. With 3 bases clipped from V and 5 bases from J, the junction kept 7 bases outside the gene matches. In DNA form, the CDR3 reads TGTGCCAGCAGTTTCACCTGGACTAGCGGGAGTCACGAGCAGTACTTC. Its protein product is CASSFTWTSGSHEQYF.